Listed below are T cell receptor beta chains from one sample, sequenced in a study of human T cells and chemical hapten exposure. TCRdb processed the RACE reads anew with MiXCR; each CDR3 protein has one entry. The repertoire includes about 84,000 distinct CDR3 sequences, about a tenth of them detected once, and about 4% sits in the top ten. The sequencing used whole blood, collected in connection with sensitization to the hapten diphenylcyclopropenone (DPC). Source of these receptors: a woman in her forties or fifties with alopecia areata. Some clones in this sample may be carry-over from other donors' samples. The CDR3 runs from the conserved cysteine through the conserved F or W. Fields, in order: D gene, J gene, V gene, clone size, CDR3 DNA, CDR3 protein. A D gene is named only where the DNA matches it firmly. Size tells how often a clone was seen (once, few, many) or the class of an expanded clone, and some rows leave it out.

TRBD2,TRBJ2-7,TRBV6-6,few,TGTGCCAGCAGTTACGAATCAGCGGGAGGCTACGAGCAGTACTTC,CASSYESAGGYEQYF
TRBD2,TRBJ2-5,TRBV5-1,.,TGCGCCAGCAGCGAGCTAGCGGGGGAGACCCAGTACTTC,CASSELAGETQYF
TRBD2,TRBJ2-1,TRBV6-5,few,TGTGCCAGCAGCCTTAGCGGGAGCCGTGGCAATGAGCAGTTCTTC,CASSLSGSRGNEQFF
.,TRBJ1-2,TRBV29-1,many,TGCAGCGCCTACCTGTTAGGCTACACCTTC,CSAYLLGYTF
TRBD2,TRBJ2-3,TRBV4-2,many,TGTGCCAGCAGCACGTTACTAGCGGGTAGTAGCACAGATACGCAGTATTTT,CASSTLLAGSSTDTQYF
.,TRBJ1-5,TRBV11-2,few,TGTGCCAGCAGCTTAGCAGGGAGGAGTCAGCCCCAGCATTTT,CASSLAGRSQPQHF
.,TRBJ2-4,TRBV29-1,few,TGCAGCGTTCGGGACAACTTAGCCAAAAACATTCAGTACTTC,CSVRDNLAKNIQYF
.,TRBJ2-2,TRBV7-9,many,TGTGCCAGCAGCTCGTGGTTGGGGACCGCGAACACCGGGGAGCTGTTTTTT,CASSSWLGTANTGELFF
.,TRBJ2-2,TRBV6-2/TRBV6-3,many,TGTGCCAGCAGTACCCACGGTATCGGAGCGAACACCGGGGAGCTGTTTTTT,CASSTHGIGANTGELFF
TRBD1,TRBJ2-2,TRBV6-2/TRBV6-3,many,TGTGCCAGCAGTTACGATGGACAGGGAGGCACCGGGGAGCTGTTTTTT,CASSYDGQGGTGELFF
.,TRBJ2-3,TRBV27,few,TGTGCCAGCAGTTCCCCGCACGGGGAAGGGGCAGATACGCAGTATTTT,CASSSPHGEGADTQYF
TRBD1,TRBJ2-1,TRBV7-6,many,TGTGCCAGCAGCTTAGTGACCTGGACAGGGAACAATGAGCAGTTCTTC,CASSLVTWTGNNEQFF
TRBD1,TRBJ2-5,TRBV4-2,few,TGTGCCAGCAGCCCAGGACAGGCCCAAGAGACCCAGTACTTC,CASSPGQAQETQYF
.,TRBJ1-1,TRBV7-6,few,TGTGCCAGCAGCTTGAAGGAGAACACTGAAGCTTTCTTT,CASSLKENTEAFF
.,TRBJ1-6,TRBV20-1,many,TGCAGTGCTGGGACGGGTTATAATTCACCCCTCCACTTT,CSAGTGYNSPLHF
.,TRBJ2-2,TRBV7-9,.,TGTGCCAGCAGCTTAGAAAGCGGGGAGCTGTTTTTT,CASSLESGELFF
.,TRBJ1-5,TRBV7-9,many,TGTGCCAGCAGCTTTGAGGGCTGGAATCAGCCCCAGCATTTT,CASSFEGWNQPQHF
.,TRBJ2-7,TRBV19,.,TGTGCCAGTAGTAACGGGGCGGGAACCTACGAGCAGTACTTC,CASSNGAGTYEQYF
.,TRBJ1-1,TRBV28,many,TGTGCCAGCAGTTTATGGGCGGAAAACACTGAAGCTTTCTTT,CASSLWAENTEAFF
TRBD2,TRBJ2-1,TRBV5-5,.,TGTGCCAGCAGCCCTGGGACTACGCTGACCTACAATGAGCAGTTCTTC,CASSPGTTLTYNEQFF
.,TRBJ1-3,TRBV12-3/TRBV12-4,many,TGTGCCAGCAGTTTTGCGGGACAAAGGTCTTTCGGCTCTGGAAACACCATATATTTT,CASSFAGQRSFGSGNTIYF
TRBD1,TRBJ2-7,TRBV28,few,TGTGCCAGCACCCACCTAGCACTGGGACAGGGGGGGGTCGAGCAGTACTTC,CASTHLALGQGGVEQYF
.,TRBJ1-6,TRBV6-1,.,TGTGCCAGCAAGGAGGGTGTTAGCTCCTATAATTCACCCCTCCACTTT,CASKEGVSSYNSPLHF
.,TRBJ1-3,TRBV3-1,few,TGTGCCAGCAGCCCCAGCCAGGCGAACACCATATATTTT,CASSPSQANTIYF
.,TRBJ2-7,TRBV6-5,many,TGTGCCAGCAGTTACTCGGCCGGGACTCGGGGTCTCGAGCAGTACTTC,CASSYSAGTRGLEQYF
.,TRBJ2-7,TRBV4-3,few,TGCGCCAGCAGCCAAGAAACAGTGTCCTCCGAGCAGTACTTC,CASSQETVSSEQYF
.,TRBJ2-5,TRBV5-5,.,TGTGCCAGCAGCTTGGGAAGCCGGGGTCAAGAGACCCAGTACTTC,CASSLGSRGQETQYF
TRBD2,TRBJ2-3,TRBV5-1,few,TGCGCCAGCAGCCTACGACTAGCGGGAGGGCCGGTTAAGACAGATACGCAGTATTTT,CASSLRLAGGPVKTDTQYF
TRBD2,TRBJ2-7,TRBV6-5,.,TGTGCCAGCAGTTACCGGTTTATTAGCGGGAGGGCCTCAGGCTACGAGCAGTACTTC,CASSYRFISGRASGYEQYF
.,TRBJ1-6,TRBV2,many,TGTGCCAGCAGTGATCTGGGGGTCCCCATCTCACCCCTCCACTTT,CASSDLGVPISPLHF
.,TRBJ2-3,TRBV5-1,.,TGCGCCAGCAGCCTTTGGGGTATCGGGAATACGCAGTATTTT,CASSLWGIGNTQYF
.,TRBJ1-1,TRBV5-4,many,TGTGCCAGCAGCTCTGGAAAGGGTTCTGAAGCTTTCTTT,CASSSGKGSEAFF
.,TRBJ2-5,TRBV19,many,TGTGCCAGTAGTATTGCCGGGATCCAAGAGACCCAGTACTTC,CASSIAGIQETQYF
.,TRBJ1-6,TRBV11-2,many,TGTGCCAGCAGCTGGGGGCTCGGTCCAATTTCACCCCTCCACTTT,CASSWGLGPISPLHF
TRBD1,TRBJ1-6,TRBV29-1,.,TGCAGCGTTTCCCAGGGGGCGAATTCACCCCTCCACTTT,CSVSQGANSPLHF
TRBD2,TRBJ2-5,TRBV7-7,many,TGTGCTAGCAGCTTAGGCTTCTCGGCGGGAGTCGGGGAGACCCAGTACTTC,CASSLGFSAGVGETQYF
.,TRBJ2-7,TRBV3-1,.,TGTGCCAGCAGCCGACGAAGAACGGACCCTCGGTACTTC,CASSRRRTDPRYF
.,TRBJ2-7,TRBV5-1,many,TGCGCCAGCAGCTTTGGAGTCACCTCCTACGAGCAGTACTTC,CASSFGVTSYEQYF
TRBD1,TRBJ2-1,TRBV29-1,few,TGCAGCGCTGACAGGGGCGGTGTGGGTATGCAGTTCTTC,CSADRGGVGMQFF
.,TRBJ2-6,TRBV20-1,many,TGCAGTGCGAGGACAGCGGGGGCCAACGTCCTGACTTTC,CSARTAGANVLTF
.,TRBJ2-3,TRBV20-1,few,TGCAGTGCCGGGGACACTAGCACAGATACGCAGTATTTT,CSAGDTSTDTQYF
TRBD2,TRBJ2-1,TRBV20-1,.,TGCAGTGCTAGAGGTAGCGGGAGCATTCTGGGCGAGCAGTTCTTC,CSARGSGSILGEQFF
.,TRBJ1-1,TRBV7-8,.,TGTGCCAGCAGCTACCAGAAACAGGGTCTTTTCCTGAACACTGAAGCTTTCTTT,CASSYQKQGLFLNTEAFF
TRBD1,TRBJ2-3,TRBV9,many,TGTGCCAGCAGCTATCCCCGGACAGGGCAGTTAGATACGCAGTATTTT,CASSYPRTGQLDTQYF
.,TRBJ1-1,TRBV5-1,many,TGCGCCAGCAGCTTGTTGGGCCTAATGGGGAACACTGAAGCTTTCTTT,CASSLLGLMGNTEAFF
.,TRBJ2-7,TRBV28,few,TGTGCCAGCACCTCAACCCTGAGGACCAACTACGAGCAGTACTTC,CASTSTLRTNYEQYF
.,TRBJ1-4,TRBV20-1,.,TGCAGTGCCCCCTTGGGGCCAAAGCTAGGTTTT,CSAPLGPKLGF
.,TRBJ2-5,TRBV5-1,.,TGCGCCAGCGCCCTAGATGGAGGGGGGACCCAGTACTTC,CASALDGGGTQYF
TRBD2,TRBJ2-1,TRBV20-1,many,TGCAGTGCTAGAGACCCTCCTAGCGGATACAATGAGCAGTTCTTC,CSARDPPSGYNEQFF
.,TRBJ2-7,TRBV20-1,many,TGCAGTGCCGACGAAGGGAGTCAGTACGAGCAGTACTTC,CSADEGSQYEQYF
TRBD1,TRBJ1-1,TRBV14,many,TGTGCCAGCAGCCAACTCCGTGACAGGGGAAGCACTGAAGCTTTCTTT,CASSQLRDRGSTEAFF
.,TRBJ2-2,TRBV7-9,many,TGTGCCAGCAGTTATAACACCGGGGAGCTGTTTTTT,CASSYNTGELFF
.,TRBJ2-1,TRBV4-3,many,TGCGCCAGCAGCCAAGAATGGACGGGTAGGAATGAGCAGTTCTTC,CASSQEWTGRNEQFF
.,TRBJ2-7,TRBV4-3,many,TGCGCCAGCAGCCAAGGGCCAGACTACGAGCAGTACTTC,CASSQGPDYEQYF
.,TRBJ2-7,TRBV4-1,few,TGCGCCAGCACCCCCCTGGGAGGACTGCCCACCTACGAGCAGTACTTC,CASTPLGGLPTYEQYF
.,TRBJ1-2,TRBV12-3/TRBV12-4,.,TGTGCCAGCACCTGGGGCGGAGACTATGGCTACACCTTC,CASTWGGDYGYTF
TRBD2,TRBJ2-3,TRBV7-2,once,TGTGCCAGCAGCTTAGGGCCGTCTTGGGAGGGTGTCACAGATACGCAGTATTTT,CASSLGPSWEGVTDTQYF